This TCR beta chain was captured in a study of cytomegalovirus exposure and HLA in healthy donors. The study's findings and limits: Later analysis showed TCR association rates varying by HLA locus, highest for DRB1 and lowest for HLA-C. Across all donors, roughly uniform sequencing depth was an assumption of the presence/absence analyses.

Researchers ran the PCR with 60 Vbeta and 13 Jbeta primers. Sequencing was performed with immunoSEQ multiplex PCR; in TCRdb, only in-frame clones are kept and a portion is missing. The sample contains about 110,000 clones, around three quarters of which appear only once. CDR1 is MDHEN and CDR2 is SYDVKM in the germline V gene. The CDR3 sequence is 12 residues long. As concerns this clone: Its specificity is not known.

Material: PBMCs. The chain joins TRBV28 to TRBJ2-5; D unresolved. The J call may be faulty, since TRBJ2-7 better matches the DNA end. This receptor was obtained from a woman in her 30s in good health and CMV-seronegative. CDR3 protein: CASSIGVYEQYF. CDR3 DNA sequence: TGTGCCAGCAGTATAGGAGTCTACGAGCAGTACTTC.